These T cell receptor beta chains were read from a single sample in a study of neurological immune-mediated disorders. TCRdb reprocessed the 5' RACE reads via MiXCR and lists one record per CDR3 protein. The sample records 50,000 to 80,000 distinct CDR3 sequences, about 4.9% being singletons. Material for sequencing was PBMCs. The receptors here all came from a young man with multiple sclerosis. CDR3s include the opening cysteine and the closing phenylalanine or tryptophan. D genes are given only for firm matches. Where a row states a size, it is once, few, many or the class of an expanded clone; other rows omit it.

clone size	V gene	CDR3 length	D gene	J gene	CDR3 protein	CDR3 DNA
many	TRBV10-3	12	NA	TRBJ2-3	CAISEPSLPEYF	TGTGCCATCAGTGAGCCCTCCCTACCAGAGTATTTT
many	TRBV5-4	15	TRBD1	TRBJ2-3	CASSLGQGGTDTQYF	TGTGCCAGCAGCTTGGGACAGGGGGGAACAGATACGCAGTATTTT
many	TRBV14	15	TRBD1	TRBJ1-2	CASSPQGAQSYGYTF	TGTGCCAGCAGCCCACAGGGGGCGCAGAGTTATGGCTACACCTTC
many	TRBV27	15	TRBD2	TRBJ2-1	CASSLRGGPYNEQFF	TGTGCCAGCAGTCTACGGGGGGGGCCTTACAATGAGCAGTTCTTC
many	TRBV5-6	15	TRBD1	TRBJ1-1	CASSFSQGARTEAFF	TGTGCCAGCAGCTTCTCACAGGGGGCGCGCACTGAAGCTTTCTTT
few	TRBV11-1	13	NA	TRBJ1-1	CASSARRGSEAFF	TGTGCCAGCAGCGCCCGGAGGGGAAGTGAAGCTTTCTTT
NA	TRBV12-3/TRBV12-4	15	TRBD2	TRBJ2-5	CASSLGGAGGETQYF	TGTGCCAGCAGTTTAGGGGGGGCGGGAGGAGAGACCCAGTACTTC
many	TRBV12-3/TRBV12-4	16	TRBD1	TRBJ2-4	CASSSGQAKWGNIQYF	TGTGCCAGCAGTTCGGGACAGGCGAAATGGGGAAACATTCAGTACTTC
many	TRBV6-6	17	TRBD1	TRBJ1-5	CASSYSRTGVDNQPQHF	TGTGCCAGCAGTTACTCTAGGACAGGGGTGGACAATCAGCCCCAGCATTTT
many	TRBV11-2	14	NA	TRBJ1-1	CASSRNWGGTEAFF	TGTGCCAGCAGCCGGAACTGGGGAGGGACTGAAGCTTTCTTT
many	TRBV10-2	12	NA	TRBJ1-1	CASSEGYTEAFF	TGCGCCAGCAGTGAGGGATACACTGAAGCTTTCTTT
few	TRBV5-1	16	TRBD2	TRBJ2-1	CASSFPRGGIYNEQFF	TGCGCCAGCAGCTTTCCCCGCGGGGGTATCTACAATGAGCAGTTCTTC
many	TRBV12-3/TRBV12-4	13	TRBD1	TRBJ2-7	CASSWTGGGEQYF	TGTGCCAGCAGTTGGACAGGGGGCGGCGAGCAGTACTTC
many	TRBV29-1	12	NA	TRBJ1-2	CSVEDTSWGYTF	TGCAGCGTTGAGGACACATCCTGGGGCTACACCTTC
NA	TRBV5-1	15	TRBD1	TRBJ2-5	CASSLATGSMKTQYF	TGCGCCAGCAGCTTGGCGACAGGGAGTATGAAGACCCAGTACTTC
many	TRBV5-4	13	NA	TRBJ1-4	CASSTRTDEKLFF	TGTGCCAGCAGCACCAGGACGGATGAAAAACTGTTTTTT
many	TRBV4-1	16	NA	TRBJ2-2	CASSPRGGLDTGELFF	TGCGCCAGCAGCCCCCGGGGTGGTTTGGACACCGGGGAGCTGTTTTTT
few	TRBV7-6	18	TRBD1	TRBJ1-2	CASSFDRWGQGANYGYTF	TGTGCCAGCAGCTTCGACCGATGGGGACAGGGGGCGAACTATGGCTACACCTTC
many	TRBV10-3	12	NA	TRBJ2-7	CASTDSRERQYF	TGTGCCAGCACCGATAGCCGCGAACGGCAGTACTTC
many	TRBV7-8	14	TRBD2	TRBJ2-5	CASSFRSGEKTQYF	TGTGCCAGCAGCTTCCGGAGCGGGGAGAAGACCCAGTACTTC
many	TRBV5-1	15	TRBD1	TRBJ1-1	CASSPVGQGMAEAFF	TGCGCCAGCAGCCCGGTGGGACAGGGGATGGCTGAAGCTTTCTTT
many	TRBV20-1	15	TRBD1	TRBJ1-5	CSARLRGTGNQPQHF	TGCAGTGCTAGACTCAGGGGGACAGGCAATCAGCCCCAGCATTTT
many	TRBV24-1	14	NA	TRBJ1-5	CATSDFMENQPQHF	TGTGCCACCAGTGATTTCATGGAGAATCAGCCCCAGCATTTT
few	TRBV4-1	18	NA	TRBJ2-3	CASSRAFFRTTSTDTQYF	TGCGCCAGCAGCCGCGCTTTTTTTAGGACAACTAGCACAGATACGCAGTATTTT
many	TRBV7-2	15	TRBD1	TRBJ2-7	CASSFYRDRGHEQYF	TGTGCCAGCAGCTTCTACCGGGACAGGGGCCACGAGCAGTACTTC
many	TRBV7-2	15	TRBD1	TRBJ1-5	CASSLTGDGNQPQHF	TGTGCCAGCAGCTTGACAGGGGATGGCAATCAGCCCCAGCATTTT
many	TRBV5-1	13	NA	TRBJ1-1	CASSLEEGTEAFF	TGCGCCAGCAGCTTGGAGGAGGGCACTGAAGCTTTCTTT
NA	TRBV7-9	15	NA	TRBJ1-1	CASSLEGTTGTEAFF	TGTGCCAGCAGCTTAGAAGGGACCACAGGGACTGAAGCTTTCTTT
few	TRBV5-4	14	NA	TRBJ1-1	CASTQRESNTEAFF	TGTGCCAGCACGCAACGGGAAAGTAACACTGAAGCTTTCTTT
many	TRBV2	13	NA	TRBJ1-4	CASSERRTEELFF	TGTGCCAGCAGTGAAAGGAGGACAGAAGAACTGTTTTTT
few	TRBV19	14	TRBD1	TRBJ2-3	CASSGTGFTDTQYF	TGTGCCAGTAGTGGGACAGGGTTCACAGATACGCAGTATTTT
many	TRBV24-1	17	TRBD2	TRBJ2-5	CATSDSGLAGGQETQYF	TGTGCCACCAGTGATTCGGGACTAGCGGGAGGCCAAGAGACCCAGTACTTC